In this sample, the clone carrying this TCR beta chain turned up a few times. The CDR3 loop spans 15 amino acids. The ends were cut back, 6 bases at V and 2 bases at J, with 16 bases in the middle. Germline V gives CDR1 SGHDT, CDR2 YYEEEE. Six replicates per PBMC sample, mostly from 400 to 500 ng of genomic DNA. Libraries were prepared by immunoSEQ multiplex PCR; TCRdb keeps only in-frame clonotypes and omits some of them. This sample has roughly 14,000 clones; around 74% occur once, and the top ten carry approximately 2%. This specimen comes from a study of neoadjuvant anti-PD-1 for oral cavity cancer. Looking at the study overall: Patients mostly received three to four biweekly nivolumab doses at 3 mg/kg before surgery. Patients without progression received a fourth nivolumab dose around day 43, then surgical resection on days 50-56.

Time point in this sample: after neoadjuvant nivolumab, at surgical resection. Analysis of PBMCs was direct, with no culture step. The material was PBMCs, obtained after nivolumab (anti-PD-1) treatment. The source is a person between 35 and 79 years old with oral cavity squamous cell carcinoma. The rearrangement joins TRBV5-6 to TRBJ2-3; D may be TRBD1 or TRBD2 (6 bases each). The CDR3 DNA follows: TGTGCCAGCATGTGGAGGGGGGATTACACAGATACGCAGTATTTT. Translating gives CASMWRGDYTDTQYF.